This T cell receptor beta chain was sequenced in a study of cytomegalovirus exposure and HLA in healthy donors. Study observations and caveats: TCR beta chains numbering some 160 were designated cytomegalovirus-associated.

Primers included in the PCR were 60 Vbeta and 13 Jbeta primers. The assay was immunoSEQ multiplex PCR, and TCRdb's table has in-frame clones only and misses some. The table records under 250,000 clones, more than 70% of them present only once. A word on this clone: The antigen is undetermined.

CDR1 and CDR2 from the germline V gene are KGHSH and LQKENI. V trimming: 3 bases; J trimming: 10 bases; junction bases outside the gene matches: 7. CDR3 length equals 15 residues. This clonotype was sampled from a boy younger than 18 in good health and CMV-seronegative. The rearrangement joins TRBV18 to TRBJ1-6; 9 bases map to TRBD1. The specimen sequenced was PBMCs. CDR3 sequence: CASSPQDRGTSPLHF. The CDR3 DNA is TGTGCCAGCTCACCCCAGGACAGGGGTACCTCACCCCTCCACTTT.